This T cell receptor beta chain is drawn from a study of tumor-infiltrating lymphocytes in localized non-small cell lung cancer. Study information: Patients included smokers and never-smokers with various histologies, some sampled after neoadjuvant chemotherapy. Findings and caveats of the study: Different pieces of the same tissue went to different assays, confounding technical variation with intratumor heterogeneity.

The CDR3 contains 15 residues. J was trimmed by 4 bases and V by 4 bases; bases with no gene match: 4. Per the germline V gene, CDR1 is SGHNT and CDR2 is YENEEA. Libraries were prepared by immunoSEQ multiplex PCR; TCRdb keeps only in-frame clonotypes and omits some of them. Of around 17,000 clones in the sample, 35% to 55% were seen once. As to this clone: Its antigen is not identified.

The chain is built from TRBV11-3 and TRBJ2-1; 10 bases align to TRBD2. This TCR was recovered from a human donor with non-small cell lung cancer. The sample consisted of lung tumor tissue. DNA of the CDR3: TGTGCCAGCAGCTCGGGACTAGCGCATTACAATGAGCAGTTCTTC. Protein: CASSSGLAHYNEQFF.